These 9 T cell receptor beta chains originate from one sample sequenced in a study of read filtering for tumor transcriptome and immune sequencing. This library used roughly 0.4 ug RNA and molecular barcoded adaptors spanning alpha/delta and beta/gamma chains. TCRdb ran MiXCR on the reads and lists one entry per CDR3 protein. The sample has 35,000 to 40,000 distinct CDR3 sequences, 12% to 15% seen once. The sample consisted of a population of CD138-negative cells sorted from bone marrow. The receptor set was obtained from a donor at least 40 years old with multiple myeloma.

As concerns this clonotype: The conserved final phenylalanine or tryptophan is absent from the CDR3, which likely points to a read error. This chain connects TRBV18 to TRBJ2-1, with D maybe TRBD1 (5 bases). The V gene lost 4 bases and the J gene lost 0 bases, with 16 bases spanning the gap. This CDR3 has 17 amino acids. From germline, CDR1 is KGHSH and CDR2 LQKENI. In DNA form, the CDR3 reads TGTGCCAGCTCACTAACATCAGGGTCTGGCTCCTACAATGAGCAGTTCCTC. It is translated as CASSLTSGSGSYNEQFL.

This clonotype was detected many times. The V call is TRBV7-2, the J call TRBJ2-3, with 8 nucleotides matching TRBD1. Germline-derived CDR1 and CDR2 are SGHTA and FQGNSA. V was clipped by 5 bases and J by 2 bases; unmatched bases: 6. CDR3 length equals 15 residues. CDR3 residues: CASSRQGHNTDTQYF. For the CDR3, the DNA is TGTGCCAGCAGCCGACAGGGGCACAACACAGATACGCAGTATTTT.

This clonotype has a count of ten or more. The V call is TRBV5-1, the J call TRBJ1-1, with D unresolved. There are 13 residues in the CDR3. Germline V gene data show CDR1 as SGHRS and CDR2 as YFSETQ. V was trimmed by 2 bases and J by 1 base, leaving 6 bases between them. CDR3 coding DNA: TGCGCCAGCAGCTTCCGAGGGAACACTGAAGCTTTCTTT. It codes for CASSFRGNTEAFF.

To note about this clonotype: Given a far larger clone just one base away, this is likely a sequencing read error. J is TRBJ2-3 and V is TRBV3-2; TRBD1 is taken as the D call from the table, unchecked against the DNA. TRBV3-2 is recorded as a pseudogene. This CDR3 is 15 amino acids long. CDR3 region: CASSRHYPPGDTQYF. CDR3 coding DNA: TGTGCCAGCAGCCGCCATTACCCCCCGGGAGATACGCAGTATTTT.

A remark on this clonotype: A much larger clone differs by one base, so this may be a read error. No conserved phenylalanine or tryptophan ends this CDR3, so it is likely a read error. The J gene is TRBJ2-5, the V gene TRBV5-8, with D possibly TRBD1 on 6 matching bases. The germline V and J ends were trimmed by 0 bases and 5 bases, with 14 bases remaining between them. The CDR3 sequence is 15 residues long. Germline V gene data show CDR1 as SGHTS and CDR2 as YDEGEE. For the CDR3, the DNA is TGTGCCAGCAGCTTGGTGAAACAGGGCTTGGAGACCCAGTACCTC. Translating it yields CASSLVKQGLETQYL.

This clonotype showed up many times. V is TRBV24-1 and J is TRBJ2-5; a possible D gene is TRBD2 (5 bases). Trimming stripped 12 bases from V and 2 bases from J, with 21 bases between. Germline CDR1 and CDR2: KGHDR and SFDVKD. This CDR3 region has 15 residues. CDR3 in DNA: TGTGCCTCGTCGACGGCAACACGAGGGCAAGAGACCCAGTACTTC. Its protein product is CASSTATRGQETQYF.

The table lists this clonotype with many counts. The chain combines TRBV7-6 with TRBJ1-1; TRBD1 matches 8 bases. Germline V gene lookup returns CDR1 SGHVS and CDR2 FNYEAQ. The CDR3 loop spans 14 amino acids. The ends lost 4 bases at V and 4 bases at J; junction bases unmatched: 5. DNA for the CDR3: TGTGCCAGCAGCTGGGGACAGGAGGGCACTGAAGCTTTCTTT. It translates to CASSWGQEGTEAFF.

This clonotype was counted at least ten times. The chain joins TRBV5-4 to TRBJ2-5, with D perhaps TRBD1 (6 bases). The CDR3 covers 13 residues. Trimming took 4 bases from V and 10 from J, leaving 17 bases between them. Germline lookup yields CDR1 SGHNT and CDR2 YYREEE (reference sequence). Here the CDR3 DNA reads TGTGCCAGCAGCATCGGACAGACACCGGTCCAGTACTTC. Translated: CASSIGQTPVQYF.

This clonotype was observed at least ten times. CDR3 coding DNA: TGTGCCAGCAGTGAAAGGGCTGGGCCCAGAACCAATGAGCAGTTCTTC. Protein sequence: CASSERAGPRTNEQFF. V gene TRBV25-1 combines with J gene TRBJ2-1; D call uncertain. The CDR3 consists of 16 residues. V gave up 2 bases and J gave up 6 bases, with 17 bases separating them. Germline CDR1 is MGHDK and CDR2 is SYGVNS.